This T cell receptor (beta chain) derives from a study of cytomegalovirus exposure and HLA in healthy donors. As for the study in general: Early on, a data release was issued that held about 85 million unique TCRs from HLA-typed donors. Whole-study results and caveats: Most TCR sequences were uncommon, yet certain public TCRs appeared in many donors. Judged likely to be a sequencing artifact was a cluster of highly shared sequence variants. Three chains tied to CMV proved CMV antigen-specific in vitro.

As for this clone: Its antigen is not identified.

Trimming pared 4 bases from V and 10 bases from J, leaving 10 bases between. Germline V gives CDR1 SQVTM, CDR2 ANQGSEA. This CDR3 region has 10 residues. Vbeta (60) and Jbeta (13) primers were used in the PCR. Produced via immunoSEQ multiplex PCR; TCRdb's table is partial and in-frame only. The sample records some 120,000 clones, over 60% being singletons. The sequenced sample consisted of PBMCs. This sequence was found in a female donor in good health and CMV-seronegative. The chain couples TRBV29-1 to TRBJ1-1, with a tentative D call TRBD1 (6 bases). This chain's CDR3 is CSVGQARAFF. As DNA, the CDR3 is TGCAGCGTTGGACAGGCTCGAGCTTTCTTT.